Listed below are T cell receptor beta chains from one sample, sequenced in a study of CD8+CD57+ T cells in acquired aplastic anemia. TCRdb passed the reads through MiXCR, listing each CDR3 protein once. The table has about 270,000 distinct CDR3 sequences, 56% seen once. The sequencing sample was made of sorted CD4+, CD8+, or CD8+CD57+ T cells (not recorded which) from PBMCs. These receptors all come from a human donor with severe aplastic anemia or a healthy control (not recorded which). Both conserved end residues are part of each CDR3. D genes are given only for firm matches. A clone size is listed for some rows: how often the clone was seen (once, few, many), or a class if it is expanded.

TRBD1 | TRBJ2-7 | TRBV5-6 | many | TGTGCCAGCAGCCCGGAGCTAGTCGGGACAGGGATTCCCTACGAGCAGTACTTC | CASSPELVGTGIPYEQYF
TRBD1 | TRBJ2-2 | TRBV29-1 | - | TGCAGCGCTCAGGGACAGAAGAACACCGGGGAGCTGTTTTTT | CSAQGQKNTGELFF
- | TRBJ2-5 | TRBV6-5 | many | TGTGCCAGCAGTTACTCCGGCGTGGTCGGCCAAGAGACCCAGTACTTC | CASSYSGVVGQETQYF
TRBD1 | TRBJ2-5 | TRBV24-1 | - | TGTGCCACCAGTGATCGCGCTAGGACGGGACAGGGGGCAGAGACCCAGTACTTC | CATSDRARTGQGAETQYF
- | TRBJ2-5 | TRBV15 | once | TGTGCCACCAGCAGAGACGGGACAAGACAAGAGACCCAGTACTTC | CATSRDGTRQETQYF
- | TRBJ1-1 | TRBV20-1 | many | TGCAGTGCTAGAGATCCAGTTACGGCGGGCCCCCCCCGAGCGGCTGAAGCTTTCTTT | CSARDPVTAGPPRAAEAFF
- | TRBJ1-2 | TRBV10-3 | - | TGTGCCATCAGTGAGGGACAGAATTATGGCTACACCTTC | CAISEGQNYGYTF
- | TRBJ1-2 | TRBV28 | once | TGTGCCAGCAGTTCCGGGAGAGACTCTAACTATGGCTACACCTTC | CASSSGRDSNYGYTF
TRBD2 | TRBJ2-3 | TRBV20-1 | - | TGCAGTGCTAGAGATCGGACTAGCGGAAGTTTAAGCACAGATACGCAGTATTTT | CSARDRTSGSLSTDTQYF
TRBD1 | TRBJ1-6 | TRBV10-3 | - | TGCGCCATCAGGGCCGGACAGGAGGATTCACCCCTCCACTTT | CAIRAGQEDSPLHF
- | TRBJ2-7 | TRBV20-1 | many | TGCAGTGCTATACAGGCGGTGGGGAATCCTTACGAGCAGTACTTC | CSAIQAVGNPYEQYF
- | TRBJ2-1 | TRBV9 | - | TGTGCCAGCAGCGGAGGCGGGCTAGAGGGGTTAGCGTTATCCTACAATGAGCAGTTCTTC | CASSGGGLEGLALSYNEQFF
TRBD2 | TRBJ2-7 | TRBV5-1 | many | TGCGCCAGCAGGGGGACTAACTCCTACGAGCAGTACTTC | CASRGTNSYEQYF
- | TRBJ1-5 | TRBV12-5 | - | TGTGCTAGTGGTTTCGCGGATAGCAATCAGCCCCAGCATTTT | CASGFADSNQPQHF
TRBD1 | TRBJ2-2 | TRBV10-3 | many | TGTGCCATCAGACCCGGGACAGGGCTCAACACCGGGGAGCTGTTTTTT | CAIRPGTGLNTGELFF
- | TRBJ2-7 | TRBV27 | - | TGTGCCAGCAGTTTAAACGGTCCTTCCTACGAGCAGTACTTC | CASSLNGPSYEQYF
- | TRBJ1-6 | TRBV27 | - | TGTGCCAGCAGTTTCTTACAGACTAATTCACCCCTCCACTTT | CASSFLQTNSPLHF